Listed below are T cell receptor beta chains from one sample, sequenced in a study of T cells after yellow fever vaccination. TCRdb reprocessed the 5' RACE reads with MiXCR, giving one entry per CDR3 protein. This table holds 620,000 or so distinct CDR3 sequences, about a sixth found once. The source was PBMCs, collected less than 6 days after the first yellow fever vaccination. Source of these receptors: a man between 18 and 29 years old who received the YFV17D yellow fever vaccine. The CDR3 runs from the conserved cysteine through the conserved F or W. Fields, in order: J gene, D gene, V gene, clone size, CDR3 protein, CDR3 DNA. The D gene is left open where the match is weak. Clone size is shown for a subset of rows, as once, few, many or a class of expanded clone.

TRBJ2-3	TRBD1	TRBV5-1	few	CASSLRDRDLDTQYF	TGCGCCAGCAGCTTGCGGGACAGGGATTTAGATACGCAGTATTTT
TRBJ1-1	-	TRBV5-1	few	CASSLVPGPTEAFF	TGCGCCAGCAGCTTGGTTCCAGGACCCACTGAAGCTTTCTTT
TRBJ1-6	-	TRBV6-5	-	CASSYSIYDSPLHF	TGTGCCAGCAGTTACTCGATCTACGATTCACCCCTCCACTTT
TRBJ2-1	TRBD2	TRBV4-2	few	CASSQEGLAGSSYNEQFF	TGTGCCAGCAGCCAAGAGGGACTAGCGGGGAGCTCCTACAATGAGCAGTTCTTC
TRBJ2-1	TRBD2	TRBV7-8	many	CASESSGGTYNEQFF	TGTGCCAGCGAGTCTAGCGGGGGGACTTACAATGAGCAGTTCTTC
TRBJ1-1	-	TRBV3-1	-	CASSQTILNTEAFF	TGTGCCAGCAGCCAAACAATCTTGAACACTGAAGCTTTCTTT
TRBJ2-3	-	TRBV5-4	-	CASSLSGPQYF	TGTGCCAGCAGCTTGAGTGGCCCGCAGTATTTT
TRBJ2-5	-	TRBV5-1	few	CASSLVSELETQYF	TGCGCCAGCAGCTTGGTGTCCGAGCTGGAGACCCAGTACTTC
TRBJ2-6	-	TRBV4-3	-	CASSQVVVGANVLTF	TGCGCCAGCAGCCAAGTTGTTGTGGGAGCCAACGTCCTGACTTTC
TRBJ1-2	-	TRBV7-9	-	CASSPGRGGYTF	TGTGCCAGCAGTCCCGGTAGGGGTGGCTACACCTTC
TRBJ2-5	TRBD1	TRBV5-1	-	CASSWDRGGETQYF	TGCGCCAGCAGCTGGGACAGGGGCGGAGAGACCCAGTACTTC
TRBJ1-5	-	TRBV7-2	few	CASSHRSQPQHF	TGTGCCAGCAGCCACAGGTCTCAGCCCCAGCATTTT
TRBJ1-2	-	TRBV7-9	-	CASSLAYDGYTF	TGTGCCAGCAGCTTAGCATACGATGGCTACACCTTC
TRBJ1-2	-	TRBV6-6	few	CAIRDPGSVGYTF	TGTGCCATCAGGGACCCGGGGTCGGTTGGCTACACCTTC
TRBJ2-3	-	TRBV4-3	-	CASKRAGTDTQYF	TGCGCCAGCAAGCGGGCCGGCACAGATACGCAGTATTTT
TRBJ2-5	TRBD1	TRBV15	few	CATSRNQDRGQETQYF	TGTGCCACCAGCAGAAACCAGGACAGGGGGCAAGAGACCCAGTACTTC
TRBJ2-1	TRBD2	TRBV7-8	few	CASVAGLLNEQFF	TGTGCCAGCGTAGCGGGGCTTCTTAATGAGCAGTTCTTC
TRBJ1-5	-	TRBV20-1	-	CSASSQQHKPQHF	TGCAGTGCTAGTTCCCAGCAACATAAGCCCCAGCATTTT
TRBJ1-1	-	TRBV6-5	few	CASSYLPLSEAFF	TGTGCCAGCAGTTACCTCCCTCTTTCAGAAGCTTTCTTT
TRBJ2-3	TRBD2	TRBV6-2/TRBV6-3	-	CASSSLAARGDTQYF	TGTGCCAGCAGTTCGCTAGCGGCCCGAGGAGATACGCAGTATTTT
TRBJ2-1	-	TRBV7-6	-	CASSYSGTFSYNEQFF	TGTGCCAGCAGTTATAGCGGTACCTTCTCCTACAATGAGCAGTTCTTC